The TCR beta chain described here comes from a study of T-cell memory formation after mild COVID-19. About the study: TCR clusters were mostly confined to one donor each.

Worth noting for this clonotype: Antigen unknown.

Study conclusions and caveats: There were some responding clones in pre-infection memory, which suggested that cross-reactive memory had joined. Balance between CD4 and CD8 was seen in clones contracting day 15 to 85, and a CD4+ lean was seen in later expanders.

Researchers used 5'RACE with constant-segment primers to make TCR alpha and TCR beta cDNA libraries that carry sample barcodes and UMIs. TCRdb passed the 5' RACE reads through MiXCR, listing each CDR3 protein once. The data show 75,000 to 95,000 distinct CDR3 sequences, more than 10% seen once. The sequencing sample was made of PBMCs or a T cell subset sorted from them (not recorded which). This TCR was recovered from an adult woman who had mild COVID-19 (a few samples of this study predate the infection). Cell type and time point are not known.

CDR3: CSAGVVEGNEQFF. The CDR3 bases are TGCAGCGCCGGGGTCGTCGAGGGGAATGAGCAGTTCTTC. The chain links TRBV29-1 to TRBJ2-1; D may be TRBD1 or TRBD2 (5 bases each). The CDR3 is 13 amino acids. CDR1 and CDR2 from the germline V gene are SQVTM and ANQGSEA. With 7 bases removed from V and 7 bases from J, the gap between germline ends came to 17 bases.